Shown below are 23 T cell receptor beta chains from a single sample sequenced in a study of cytotoxic CD8 clonotypes in ibrutinib-treated CLL. Method: immunoSEQ multiplex PCR; TCRdb's copy keeps in-frame clones and lacks some. Of 50,000 to 60,000 clones in the sample, roughly 85% were seen once. The sequencing here drew on PBMCs, taken after 24 months of ibrutinib treatment. These TCRs come from a human donor with chronic lymphocytic leukemia.

This chain links TRBV19 with TRBJ2-1; 8 nucleotides align to TRBD2. The CDR3 has 14 amino acids. CDR1 LNHDA and CDR2 SQIVND come from the germline V gene (reference sequence). V trimming: 5 bases; J trimming: 8 bases; junction bases outside the gene matches: 8. This CDR3 is CASSPGTSDYEQFF. CDR3 bases: TGTGCCAGTAGTCCCGGGACTAGTGACTATGAGCAGTTCTTC. Looking up the rest from reference TRBV19 and TRBJ2-1 gives the full variable domain: DGGITQSPKYLFRKEGQNVTLSCEQNLNHDAMYWYRQDPGQGLRLIYYSQIVNDFQKGDIAEGYSVSREKKESFPLTVTSAQKNPTAFYLCASSPGTSDYEQFFGPGTRLTVL.

The chain is built from TRBV18 and TRBJ1-1, with TRBD1 matching 8 bases. Per germline, CDR1 KGHSH and CDR2 LQKENI. After removal of 6 bases from V and 0 bases from J, the junction contained 3 bases not matched to a gene. This CDR3 is 14 amino acids long. The CDR3 protein is CASSMTGVNTEAFF. The CDR3 DNA follows: TGTGCCAGCTCCATGACAGGGGTGAACACTGAAGCTTTCTTT.

J is TRBJ2-7 and V is TRBV6-5; 8 bases match TRBD1. Germline V CDR1 and CDR2: MNHEY, SVGAGI. The CDR3 has 16 amino acids. Trimming cost V 2 bases and J 3 bases; bases outside gene matches: 9. CDR3 bases: TGTGCCAGCAGTTACGCCGCAGGGGGCCGAATCTACGAGCAGTACTTC. The encoded protein is CASSYAAGGRIYEQYF.

The chain couples TRBV20-1 to TRBJ2-7; D remains unclear. The CDR3 loop spans 11 amino acids. V lost 1 base to trimming and J lost 3 bases, with 4 bases between them. The germline gives CDR1 DFQATT, CDR2 SNEGSKA (reference sequence). The CDR3 DNA is TGCAGTGCTAGAGGGGACTACGAGCAGTACTTC. Translated: CSARGDYEQYF.

The chain carries TRBV7-3 and TRBJ2-1, with unresolved D. Deletions cut 5 bases from V and 5 bases from J, with 4 bases between. This CDR3 is built from 11 residues. The germline CDR1 and CDR2 sequences are SGHTA and FQGTGA. Here the CDR3 DNA reads TGTGCCAGCAGCATTGACAATGAGCAGTTCTTC. It specifies CASSIDNEQFF. The variable domain in full, with the rest retrieved from reference TRBV7-3 and TRBJ2-1, is GAGVSQTPSNKVTEKGKYVELRCDPISGHTALYWYRQSLGQGPEFLIYFQGTGAADDSGLPNDRFFAVRPEGSVSTLKIQRTERGDSAVYLCASSIDNEQFFGPGTRLTVL.

The gene calls are TRBV28 and TRBJ2-3; 10 nucleotides line up with TRBD1. The CDR3 is 16 amino acids. V dropped 7 bases and J dropped 3; count of bases not matched to a gene: 10. Germline assignment: CDR1 MDHEN and CDR2 SYDVKM. CDR3 DNA sequence: TGTGCCAGCACCACCCCGGGACAGGGGAAAACAGATACGCAGTATTTT. It is translated as CASTTPGQGKTDTQYF.

The chain has TRBV19 and TRBJ1-1, with a possible D match to TRBD1 (5 bases). V gave up 7 bases and J gave up 5 bases, with 23 bases separating them. The germline V gene encodes CDR1 LNHDA and CDR2 SQIVND (reference sequence). The CDR3 consists of 16 residues. The CDR3 nucleotides read TGTGCCAGTAAGGGTGCTAGTTTCGGGGGGAGGACTGAAGCTTTCTTT. Translation gives CASKGASFGGRTEAFF.

J is TRBJ2-7 and V is TRBV5-6, with a tentative D call TRBD2 (6 bases). Germline V lookup: CDR1 SGHDT, CDR2 YYEEEE. Trimming left V 4 bases short and J 0 bases short, with 17 bases between. This CDR3 has 16 amino acids. CDR3 sequence reads: CASSRAGDGSSYEQYF. In nucleotides, the CDR3 is TGTGCCAGCAGCCGGGCTGGGGACGGGAGCTCCTACGAGCAGTACTTC. Complete variable domain (other parts from reference TRBV5-6 and TRBJ2-7): DAGVTQSPTHLIKTRGQQVTLRCSPKSGHDTVSWYQQALGQGPQFIFQYYEEEERQRGNFPDRFSGHQFPNYSSELNVNALLLGDSALYLCASSRAGDGSSYEQYFGPGTRLTVT.

The chain joins TRBV11-2 to TRBJ2-7; possibly TRBD1 or TRBD2 for D (5 bases each). The CDR3 contains 14 residues. CDR1 is SGHAT and CDR2 is FQNNGV in the germline V gene. V shed 5 bases and J shed 7 bases, with 18 bases lying between them. The CDR3 sequence: CASSTPGPQTEQYF. The CDR3 nucleotides are TGTGCCAGCAGCACACCGGGACCTCAAACGGAGCAGTACTTC.

The chain joins TRBV5-4 to TRBJ1-1, with TRBD1 identical over 7 bases. Trimming took 0 bases from V and 1 from J; bases not matched to a gene: 6. Germline V gene data show CDR1 as SGHNT and CDR2 as YYREEE (reference sequence). This CDR3 has 16 residues. The CDR3 nucleotides read TGTGCCAGCAGCTTGGTGAGGGGGCGGGGGAACACTGAAGCTTTCTTT. Translation gives CASSLVRGRGNTEAFF.

The V and J genes are TRBV19 and TRBJ1-5, with D possibly being TRBD1 (6 bases). There are 14 residues in the CDR3. Germline assignment: CDR1 LNHDA and CDR2 SQIVND (reference sequence). Deletions cut 6 bases from V and 0 bases from J, with 9 bases between. The CDR3 bases are TGTGCCAGTAGCTGGGGGGCTAGCAATCAGCCCCAGCATTTT. As protein: CASSWGASNQPQHF.

V is TRBV9 and J is TRBJ2-5; TRBD1 matches at 7 bases. The CDR3 is 14 amino acids. Germline CDR1 is SGDLS and CDR2 is YYNGEE. J lost 4 bases, V lost 3 bases, and 6 bases had no gene match. The CDR3 bases are TGTGCCAGCAGCGCATCCGGGACAGCAGAGACCCAGTACTTC. This codes for CASSASGTAETQYF.

The V gene is TRBV4-3, the J gene TRBJ2-1, with 10 positions matching TRBD2. Germline V CDR1 and CDR2: LGHNA, YSLEER. The trim removed 5 bases at V and 8 bases at J, leaving 21 bases unmatched. This CDR3 contains 19 residues. Written as DNA, the CDR3 is TGCGCCAGCAGCGCTCAGCGGGAGGGCACTTGGTTTTACACCGATGAGCAGTTCTTC. This encodes CASSAQREGTWFYTDEQFF.

The genes are TRBV4-1 and TRBJ2-1; D is possibly TRBD1 (6 bases). The CDR3 is 16 amino acids. V was shortened by 4 bases and J by 0 bases, with 13 bases between the two germline ends. Germline V lookup: CDR1 MGHRA, CDR2 YSYEKL. The CDR3 region is CASSRVQGSSYNEQFF. The CDR3 bases are TGCGCCAGCAGCCGAGTACAGGGTAGCTCCTACAATGAGCAGTTCTTC.

On this clone: This CDR3 is also generated by other DNA sequences in the sample. The chain combines TRBV6-5 with TRBJ1-1, with unresolved D. Between the trimmed V and J ends, which lost 0 bases and 2 bases, there was a span of 7 bases. The germline V gene has CDR1 MNHEY and CDR2 SVGAGI. This CDR3 is 14 amino acids long. As DNA, the CDR3 is TGTGCCAGCAGTTACTCGGCAGTCAACACTGAAGCTTTCTTT. Its protein product is CASSYSAVNTEAFF.

V and J are TRBV11-2 and TRBJ2-5; D possibly uses TRBD1 or TRBD2 (6 bases each). Germline-derived CDR1 and CDR2 are SGHAT and FQNNGV. Trimming shortened V by 6 bases and J by 5 bases, and 22 bases separated the two germline ends. This CDR3 comprises 16 residues. DNA for the CDR3: TGTGCCAGCAGTCTGTCCGGGGGCAGGGTGGTCGAGACCCAGTACTTC. Its protein is CASSLSGGRVVETQYF.

The rearrangement uses TRBV25-1 and TRBJ2-7, with TRBD2 identical over 8 bases. Per germline, CDR1 MGHDK and CDR2 SYGVNS. V lost 5 bases and J lost 5; bases outside the gene matches: 5. This CDR3 is built from 13 residues. CDR3 region: CASSPAGGHEQYF. As DNA, the CDR3 is TGTGCCAGCAGTCCTGCGGGAGGACACGAGCAGTACTTC.

This clone showed up just a few times. The chain joins TRBV2 to TRBJ2-2; D unclear. The CDR3 is 13 residues long. Germline values: CDR1 SNHLY, CDR2 FYNNEI. Trimming took 5 bases from V and 2 from J, leaving 6 bases between them. For the CDR3, the DNA is TGTGCCAGCAGTCATGACAACACCGGGGAGCTGTTTTTT. This codes for CASSHDNTGELFF.

V and J are TRBV15 and TRBJ1-5; a possible D gene is TRBD1 (5 bases). Germline lookup yields CDR1 LNHNV and CDR2 YYDKDF (reference sequence). This CDR3 spans 17 amino acids. Trimming pared 0 bases from V and 1 base from J, leaving 13 bases between. The CDR3 sequence: CATSRDLGGGSNQPQHF. CDR3 nucleotide sequence: TGTGCCACCAGCAGAGATTTGGGGGGAGGGAGCAATCAGCCCCAGCATTTT.

The chain couples TRBV4-1 to TRBJ2-1, with 9 bases lining up with TRBD2. The germline V gene has CDR1 MGHRA and CDR2 YSYEKL. V was pared by 6 bases and J by 4 bases, with 7 bases of the junction left unmatched. The CDR3 runs to 15 residues. CDR3 in DNA: TGCGCCAGCAGTCCCGTTAGCGGGGGATACAATGAGCAGTTCTTC. Its translation is CASSPVSGGYNEQFF.

The genes are TRBV27 and TRBJ1-1; maybe TRBD1 (6 bases). CDR1 and CDR2 from the germline V gene are MNHEY and SMNVEV (reference sequence). The CDR3 covers 15 residues. The V end lost 5 bases, the J end lost 0 bases, and 13 bases lay between the germline ends. CDR3 sequence (DNA): TGTGCCAGCAGTCCCCCGGACAGCATGAACACTGAAGCTTTCTTT. It yields the protein CASSPPDSMNTEAFF.

J is TRBJ2-1 and V is TRBV6-1; D is possibly TRBD1 (6 bases). This CDR3 contains 14 residues. Germline V gene lookup returns CDR1 MNHNS and CDR2 SASEGT. V was cut by 11 bases and J by 6 bases, with 20 bases left in between. Here the CDR3 reads CASAPRGDSNEQFF. Here the CDR3 DNA reads TGTGCCTCAGCGCCCAGGGGAGATTCCAATGAGCAGTTCTTC.

The gene calls are TRBV4-1 and TRBJ1-1; no reliable D call. The germline V gene encodes CDR1 MGHRA and CDR2 YSYEKL. V was pared by 4 bases and J by 9 bases, with 12 bases between. The CDR3 covers 12 residues. CDR3 DNA sequence: TGCGCCAGCAGCCGCGGGTCCGGACAAGCTTTCTTT. As protein: CASSRGSGQAFF.